This T cell receptor (beta chain) was captured by sequencing in a study of blood T cell repertoires in COVID-19. Study in general: From T cells, B-cell-depleted T cells, or PBMCs came the material, which was cDNA or gDNA.

Clones were sequenced by immunoSEQ multiplex PCR, and TCRdb holds only the in-frame ones, with some missing. The data hold about 55,000 clones, with around 83% observed a single time. Trimming stripped 2 bases from V and 7 bases from J, with 9 bases between. Germline CDR1 reads WNHNN; CDR2 reads SYGVQD (reference sequence). The CDR3 is made up of 13 amino acids. This clone has a handful of counts. The sample was peripheral blood. The TCR was taken from a human donor in a cohort sampled during active COVID-19. The chain has TRBV10-1 and TRBJ2-1; D unresolved. CDR3 sequence reads: CASSEGQANEQFF. CDR3 DNA sequence: TGCGCCAGCAGTGAGGGGCAGGCTAATGAGCAGTTCTTC.